A selection of T cell receptor beta chains follows, all from one sample in a study of blood T cell repertoires in COVID-19. Generated by immunoSEQ multiplex PCR, the TCRdb table keeps only in-frame clones and is missing some. The table lists about 240,000 clones, about 86% of them singletons. Input material: peripheral blood. Every receptor here comes from an elderly woman with acute or convalescent COVID-19. Both conserved end residues are part of each CDR3. A D gene is named only where the DNA matches it firmly. Size is stated for part of the rows, as once, few or many counts, or as a class when the clone is expanded.

v_gene	abundance	j_gene	d_gene	CDR3nt	CDR3aa
TRBV5-1	-	TRBJ1-4	-	TGCGCCAGCAGCTTGGCGGCCCAGGGGTACGAAAAACTGTTTTTT	CASSLAAQGYEKLFF
TRBV30	-	TRBJ2-1	-	TGTGCCTGGAGTGCAGACAATGAGCAGTTCTTC	CAWSADNEQFF
TRBV7-3	once	TRBJ2-3	TRBD2	TGTGCCAGCAGCTTAGGCCCCGGGGTTAGCGGGGCCTCAGATACGCAGTATTTT	CASSLGPGVSGASDTQYF
TRBV29-1	once	TRBJ1-1	TRBD1	TGCAGCGTGGACAGGGCGGGCACTGAAGCTTTCTTT	CSVDRAGTEAFF
TRBV6-4	-	TRBJ2-1	-	TGTGCCAGCAGTGTCGACGCCGCAGGGAAAGAGCAGTTCTTC	CASSVDAAGKEQFF
TRBV15	few	TRBJ1-1	TRBD1	TGTGCCACCAGCAGGACTCTTGGGACAGGGAACACTGAAGCTTTCTTT	CATSRTLGTGNTEAFF
TRBV7-9	few	TRBJ2-7	TRBD1	TGTGCCAGCAGCTTTCGTGTGACCGGACAGGGGACCTACGAGCAGTACTTC	CASSFRVTGQGTYEQYF
TRBV15	once	TRBJ1-4	-	TGTGCCACCAGCAGAGATGGACAGTACGTTGCAACTAATGAAAAACTGTTTTTT	CATSRDGQYVATNEKLFF
TRBV7-9	few	TRBJ1-6	TRBD1	TGTGCCAGCAGGGAACAGGGGGCCGATTCACCCCTCCACTTT	CASREQGADSPLHF
TRBV27	-	TRBJ2-2	-	TGTGCCAGCAGTCCGACTTACGGGGAGCTGTTTTTT	CASSPTYGELFF
TRBV18	-	TRBJ1-3	-	TGTGCCAGCTCACCACAGGGGCCGAGCTCTGGAAACACCATATATTTT	CASSPQGPSSGNTIYF
TRBV28	-	TRBJ1-2	-	TGTGCCAGCAGTTTACGGGCGGGCGGCTACACCTTC	CASSLRAGGYTF
TRBV7-2	-	TRBJ2-3	TRBD2	TGTGCCAGCAGCAGAAGTAGCGGGGGGGCGGCAGATACGCAGTATTTT	CASSRSSGGAADTQYF
TRBV5-4	-	TRBJ2-7	-	TGTGCCAGCAGCTTGGGTCAGAGGGACGAGCAGTACTTC	CASSLGQRDEQYF
TRBV7-6	-	TRBJ2-3	TRBD1	TGTGCCAGCAGCTCGATGACAGGGCTGGGGACAGATACGCAGTATTTT	CASSSMTGLGTDTQYF
TRBV2	-	TRBJ1-2	-	TGTGCCAGCAGGGCCGGACATGGGACTAACTATGGCTACACCTTC	CASRAGHGTNYGYTF
TRBV7-9	-	TRBJ1-3	-	TGTGCCAGCAGCTTGGCGGGGTCTGGAAACACCATATATTTT	CASSLAGSGNTIYF
TRBV4-2	-	TRBJ2-2	-	TGTGCCAGCAGCCGACAGCGAAACACCGGGGAGCTGTTTTTT	CASSRQRNTGELFF
TRBV2	few	TRBJ1-5	-	TGTGCCAGCAGTGAAAATCGGGATCAGCCCCAGCATTTT	CASSENRDQPQHF
TRBV19	-	TRBJ1-2	TRBD1	TGTGCCAGTAGGTCCGGGACAGGGAACTATGGCTACACCTTC	CASRSGTGNYGYTF
TRBV7-3	-	TRBJ2-1	TRBD2	TGTGCCAGCAGCTTACCACTAGCGGATTACAATGAGCAGTTCTTC	CASSLPLADYNEQFF
TRBV6-1	-	TRBJ2-5	-	TGTGCCAGCAGTGATCAGGGTTGGGACCAAGAGACCCAGTACTTC	CASSDQGWDQETQYF
TRBV19	few	TRBJ2-2	TRBD1	TGTGCCAGTAGTACGGGACAGGGCAACACCGGGGAGCTGTTTTTT	CASSTGQGNTGELFF
TRBV29-1	once	TRBJ1-1	TRBD1	TGCAGCGTTAGAGGGCAGGGGGCTGGTGAAGCTTTCTTT	CSVRGQGAGEAFF
TRBV7-2	-	TRBJ1-4	TRBD1	TGTGCCAGCAGCCCGGGACAGGGGGTGTCGCCTAATGAAAAACTGTTTTTT	CASSPGQGVSPNEKLFF
TRBV5-1	-	TRBJ2-3	TRBD1	TGCGCCAGCAGCTATGGACAGGGCCGCACAGATACGCAGTATTTT	CASSYGQGRTDTQYF
TRBV3-1/TRBV3-2	-	TRBJ1-4	-	TGTGCCAGCAGCGCGGGCAGACTTGCAACTAATGAAAAACTGTTTTTT	CASSAGRLATNEKLFF
TRBV5-4	-	TRBJ2-5	-	TGTGCCAGCAGCTTCCAGGGTTCCGAGACCCAGTACTTC	CASSFQGSETQYF
TRBV28	few	TRBJ1-5	-	TGTGCCAGCAGTGGGGCAGGGGGCAATCAGCCCCAGCATTTT	CASSGAGGNQPQHF
TRBV7-9	-	TRBJ1-4	-	TGTGCCAGCAGCTCGGGTGGGGCCGCGGATGAAAAACTGTTTTTT	CASSSGGAADEKLFF
TRBV6-1	-	TRBJ1-1	-	TGTGCCAGCAGTGAAAATTGGGGAGGAAACACTGAAGCTTTCTTT	CASSENWGGNTEAFF
TRBV10-3	-	TRBJ1-3	-	TGTGCCATCAGAGTTACAGGGACTGGAAACACCATATATTTT	CAIRVTGTGNTIYF
TRBV28	-	TRBJ1-2	-	TGTGCCAGCAGTTTAAGGAGCATCTATGGCTACACCTTC	CASSLRSIYGYTF
TRBV7-9	-	TRBJ2-7	-	TGTGCCAGCAGCCCTAGCGCGGTGACCTACGAGCAGTACTTC	CASSPSAVTYEQYF
TRBV10-3	few	TRBJ2-1	TRBD2	TGTGCCACCCAGGGTAGCGGGGGGCCGAATGAGCAGTTCTTC	CATQGSGGPNEQFF
TRBV5-1	-	TRBJ1-4	TRBD1	TGCGCCAGCAGCAGCGGGACAGGGGGTGAAAAACTGTTTTTT	CASSSGTGGEKLFF
TRBV7-2	once	TRBJ2-3	TRBD2	TGTGCCAGCAGCTCCCGAGCGGGGGGGAGCACAGATACGCAGTATTTT	CASSSRAGGSTDTQYF